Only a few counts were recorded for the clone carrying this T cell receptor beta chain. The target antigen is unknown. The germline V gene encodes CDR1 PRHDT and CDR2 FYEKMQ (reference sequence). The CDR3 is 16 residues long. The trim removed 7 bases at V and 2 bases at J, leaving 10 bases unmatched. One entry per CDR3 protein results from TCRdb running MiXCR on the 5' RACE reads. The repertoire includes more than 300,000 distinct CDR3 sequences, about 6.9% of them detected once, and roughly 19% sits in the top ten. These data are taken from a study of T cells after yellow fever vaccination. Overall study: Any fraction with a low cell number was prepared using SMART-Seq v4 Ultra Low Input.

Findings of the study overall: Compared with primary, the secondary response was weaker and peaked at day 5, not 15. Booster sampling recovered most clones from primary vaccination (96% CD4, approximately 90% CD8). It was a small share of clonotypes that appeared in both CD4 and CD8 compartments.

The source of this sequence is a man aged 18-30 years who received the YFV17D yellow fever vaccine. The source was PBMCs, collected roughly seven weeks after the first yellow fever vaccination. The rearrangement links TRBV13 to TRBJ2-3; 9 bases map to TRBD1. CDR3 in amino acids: CASTLKQGAFTDTQYF. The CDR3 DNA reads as TGTGCCAGCACCCTTAAACAGGGGGCCTTCACAGATACGCAGTATTTT.